This T cell receptor beta chain was profiled in a study of patients and donors after allogeneic stem cell transplantation. TCRdb re-called the RT-PCR reads through MiXCR, storing one row per CDR3 protein. The table shows about a million distinct CDR3 sequences, with about a sixth occurring only once. Sequencing was performed on blood, either unsorted or a sorted T cell fraction (not recorded which). This receptor was identified in a human donor who was either an allogeneic HSCT recipient or a stem cell or donor lymphocyte infusion donor (not recorded which). It is not recorded whose cells these are; they may come from a transplant donor.

The CDR3 coding sequence is TGCAGTGCTAGAGATCAGGGGGTGGGAGTCACTGAAGCTTTCTTT. Translating gives CSARDQGVGVTEAFF. The chain recombines TRBV20-1 with TRBJ1-1; 7 nucleotides line up with TRBD1. Looked up from germline, CDR1 is DFQATT and CDR2 is SNEGSKA (reference sequence). The V gene end was trimmed by 0 bases and the J gene end by 4 bases; junction bases not matched to a gene: 8. CDR3 length equals 15 residues.